This T cell receptor (beta chain) is drawn from a study of T cells in Graves' hyperthyroidism and ophthalmopathy. Study-level background: Initial diagnosis, before any treatment, was when peripheral blood was collected.

This clonotype has a count of ten or more. Its antigen is unknown. J lost 4 bases, V lost 4 bases, and 9 bases had no gene match. The CDR3 covers 15 residues. The V gene's germline CDR1 is SNHLY and CDR2 FYNNEI. Patients were excluded because of uncontrolled infection, other autoimmune disease, pregnancy or lactation. Study findings and constraints: Model predictions of ophthalmopathy came a median approximately 6 months before onset. Most thyroid clonotypes expanded above 0.001 were also detected in blood.

TCR beta CDR3 sequences were amplified from RNA transcripts. Using the HTBI primer set, a first-round RT-PCR was run on the TCR CDR3. TCRdb analysed the multiplex PCR reads with MiXCR anew, one entry per CDR3 protein. The sample holds some 550,000 distinct CDR3 sequences, less than 25% seen once. The source material was blood. The clonotype originates from a man aged 18-30 years with Graves' hyperthyroidism. This chain uses TRBV2 with TRBJ1-2; 7 bases line up with TRBD1. The CDR3 is CASSVDRDSSYGYTF. As DNA, the CDR3 is TGTGCCAGCAGTGTTGACAGGGACTCAAGCTATGGCTACACCTTC.